Following are 20 T cell receptor beta chains from one sample sequenced in a study of blood T cell repertoires in COVID-19. The data were produced by immunoSEQ multiplex PCR, yet TCRdb's version contains in-frame clones alone and is incomplete. The profile shows hundreds of thousands of clones, 85% to 90% of them singletons. Sequencing was done on a sample of PBMCs or T cells enriched from blood (not recorded which). The receptor set was obtained from a woman in her forties or fifties who had recovered from COVID-19.

V usage is TRBV14 and J usage is TRBJ2-5; TRBD2 matches at 13 bases. The V segment lost 8 bases and the J segment 5 bases; nucleotides outside the gene matches: 2. This CDR3 has 13 amino acids. The germline CDR1 and CDR2 sequences are SGHDN and FVKESK. The CDR3: CASGLAGVETQYF. CDR3 bases: TGTGCCAGCGGACTAGCGGGAGTGGAGACCCAGTACTTC.

The V gene is TRBV7-9, the J gene TRBJ1-2, with D possibly matching TRBD1 (6 bases). CDR1 and CDR2 (germline): SEHNR, FQNEAQ (reference sequence). This CDR3 comprises 19 residues. Trimming pared 2 bases from V and 3 bases from J, leaving 25 bases between. Here the CDR3 reads CASSLFPGQDSRRYYGYTF. The DNA of the CDR3 is TGTGCCAGCAGCTTATTTCCGGGACAAGATTCTCGGCGATACTATGGCTACACCTTC.

As DNA, the CDR3 is TGTGCCAGCAGCGAGTCCCGGGGACAGAACTATGGCTACACCTTC. It encodes CASSESRGQNYGYTF. The J gene is TRBJ1-2, the V gene TRBV28; 7 bases fit TRBD1. CDR3 length: 15 amino acids. Germline lookup yields CDR1 MDHEN and CDR2 SYDVKM. J gave up 2 bases and V 6 bases, and 9 bases lay outside the gene matches.

The J gene is TRBJ1-4, the V gene TRBV9; 7 nucleotides agree with TRBD1. J was trimmed by 7 bases and V by 4 bases; bases with no gene match: 7. This CDR3 contains 14 residues. Germline V lookup: CDR1 SGDLS, CDR2 YYNGEE. The CDR3 DNA is TGTGCCAGCAGCTCCCAGGGGGTGGGTGAAAAACTGTTTTTT. It codes for CASSSQGVGEKLFF.

This chain links TRBV5-5 with TRBJ1-5; TRBD1 matches 9 bases. The CDR3 totals 15 residues. V trimming: 4 bases; J trimming: 3 bases; junction bases outside the gene matches: 5. Per germline, CDR1 SGHKS and CDR2 YYEKEE (reference sequence). The CDR3: CASSQQGAYNQPQHF. The DNA of the CDR3 is TGTGCCAGCAGCCAACAGGGGGCCTACAATCAGCCCCAGCATTTT.

The chain couples TRBV7-9 to TRBJ1-1; D is undetermined. This CDR3 is built from 14 residues. Germline V lookup: CDR1 SEHNR, CDR2 FQNEAQ (reference sequence). The ends were cut back, 3 bases at V and 3 bases at J, with 11 bases in the middle. In DNA, the CDR3 is TGTGCCAGCAGCTTGTCGGTGACTCACACTGAAGCTTTCTTT. It yields the protein CASSLSVTHTEAFF.

The V call is TRBV7-8, the J call TRBJ1-5, with D maybe TRBD1 (5 bases). Germline CDR1 is SGHVS and CDR2 is FQNEAQ. V was clipped by 5 bases and J by 0 bases, with 17 bases between them. This CDR3 comprises 17 residues. CDR3 coding DNA: TGTGCCAGCAGCCCTGGGGGAAGGGACTATAGCAATCAGCCCCAGCATTTT. This gives the protein CASSPGGRDYSNQPQHF.

This chain joins TRBV11-2 and TRBJ2-1; 8 nucleotides align to TRBD1. J gave up 9 bases and V 4 bases, and 5 bases lay outside the gene matches. The CDR3 is made up of 13 amino acids. Germline assignment: CDR1 SGHAT and CDR2 FQNNGV. The CDR3 DNA reads TGTGCCAGCAGCTCGCGACAGGGGTCTGAGCAGTTCTTC. Protein: CASSSRQGSEQFF.

V and J are TRBV10-3 and TRBJ1-6; unclear D gene. This CDR3 contains 15 residues. The V end lost 6 bases, the J end lost 11 bases, and 20 bases lay between the germline ends. CDR1 and CDR2 (germline): ENHRY, SYGVKD. In DNA, the CDR3 is TGTGCCATCAGCGAAAGACTAGCGCTCGGAGCACCCCTCCACTTT. Translated: CAISERLALGAPLHF.

The chain carries TRBV6-2 or TRBV6-3 and TRBJ2-7, with 7 positions matching TRBD1. Germline V gives CDR1 MNHEY, CDR2 SVGEGT. This CDR3 comprises 18 residues. Trimming took 6 bases from V and 12 from J; bases not matched to a gene: 29. The DNA of the CDR3 is TGTGCCAGCAGCGCTTTATCCGACAGGGAATCCGTTGGGCGTCCCTTGTACTTC. Translated: CASSALSDRESVGRPLYF.

The genes are TRBV24-1 and TRBJ2-1, with a tentative D call TRBD1 (7 bases). Germline V gives CDR1 KGHDR, CDR2 SFDVKD. The CDR3 totals 17 residues. V was trimmed by 4 bases and J by 7 bases, leaving 22 bases between them. The CDR3 loop reads CATSDTRRGGSGNEQFF. The CDR3 DNA reads TGTGCCACCAGTGACACACGCCGAGGGGGCAGCGGGAATGAGCAGTTCTTC.

The V and J genes are TRBV28 and TRBJ2-2; 8 bases fit TRBD2. Germline lookup yields CDR1 MDHEN and CDR2 SYDVKM. The length of the CDR3 is 11 residues. The trim removed 7 bases at V and 15 bases at J, leaving 7 bases unmatched. The CDR3 DNA sequence: TGTGCCAGCAATCCGGGGGGGCTGATGTTTTTT. Encoded protein: CASNPGGLMFF.

This chain joins TRBV18 and TRBJ1-1; 10 bases fit TRBD1. V shed 5 bases, J shed 2 bases, and the junction held 8 bases outside the gene matches. The CDR3 is 16 amino acids. Germline CDR1 reads KGHSH; CDR2 reads LQKENI. For the CDR3, the DNA is TGTGCCAGCTCAGCGGGACAGGGGAGGGCCAACACTGAAGCTTTCTTT. Amino acids: CASSAGQGRANTEAFF.

V usage is TRBV24-1 and J usage is TRBJ2-1, with a tentative D call TRBD1 (6 bases). The CDR3 sequence is 18 residues long. The germline gives CDR1 KGHDR, CDR2 SFDVKD. Trimming removed 4 bases from V and 5 bases from J, with 23 bases in between. The CDR3 DNA sequence: TGTGCCACCAGTGACCGAGGACAGACCCTAAGCCTAAACAATGAGCAGTTCTTC. Encoded protein: CATSDRGQTLSLNNEQFF.

This clone showed up just a few times. The chain couples TRBV19 to TRBJ1-1; 7 nucleotides agree with TRBD1. This CDR3 comprises 14 residues. Trimming took 8 bases from V and 4 from J; bases not matched to a gene: 10. Germline values: CDR1 LNHDA, CDR2 SQIVND (reference sequence). The DNA of the CDR3 is TGTGCCAGTGGCACAGGGGATTTGACCACTGAAGCTTTCTTT. It codes for CASGTGDLTTEAFF.

V is TRBV5-8 and J is TRBJ2-1; D perhaps matches TRBD1 (7 bases). The CDR3 has 15 amino acids. Germline CDR1 reads SGHTS; CDR2 reads YDEGEE. Trimming shortened V by 4 bases and J by 0 bases, and 11 bases separated the two germline ends. CDR3 in amino acids: CASSRGTASYNEQFF. CDR3 coding DNA: TGTGCCAGCAGCCGCGGGACAGCCTCCTACAATGAGCAGTTCTTC. The full variable domain, its missing parts supplied by reference TRBV5-8 and TRBJ2-1, is EAGVTQSPTHLIKTRGQQATLRCSPISGHTSVYWYQQALGLGLQFLLWYDEGEERNRGNFPPRFSGRQFPNYSSELNVNALELEDSALYLCASSRGTASYNEQFFGPGTRLTVL.

V is TRBV19 and J is TRBJ2-7, with D maybe TRBD1 (6 bases). Per the germline V gene, CDR1 is LNHDA and CDR2 is SQIVND (reference sequence). Between the trimmed V and J ends, which lost 6 bases and 4 bases, there was a span of 19 bases. The CDR3 contains 15 residues. The CDR3 nucleotides read TGTGCCAGTAGCACAACGCCCAGGGGCACTTACGAGCAGTACTTC. This codes for CASSTTPRGTYEQYF.

V and J are TRBV5-1 and TRBJ2-5, with TRBD1 identical over 10 bases. CDR3 length equals 15 residues. Losses at the gene ends were 3 bases for V and 4 bases for J; bases not matched to a gene: 6. The V gene's germline CDR1 is SGHRS and CDR2 YFSETQ. The CDR3 protein is CASSSTTGGRETQYF. The CDR3 bases are TGCGCCAGCAGCTCCACGACAGGGGGCAGAGAGACCCAGTACTTC. The whole variable domain, filled in from reference TRBV5-1 and TRBJ2-5, reads KAGVTQTPRYLIKTRGQQVTLSCSPISGHRSVSWYQQTPGQGLQFLFEYFSETQRNKGNFPGRFSGRQFSNSRSEMNVSTLELGDSALYLCASSSTTGGRETQYFGPGTRLLVL.

The chain recombines TRBV9 with TRBJ2-6, with D unresolved. V was cut by 4 bases and J by 0 bases, with 5 bases left in between. The germline V gene has CDR1 SGDLS and CDR2 YYNGEE. The CDR3 spans 14 residues. CDR3 sequence: CASSTGSGANVLTF. DNA for the CDR3: TGTGCCAGCAGCACCGGCTCTGGGGCCAACGTCCTGACTTTC.

This chain uses TRBV29-1 with TRBJ2-3; D perhaps matches TRBD1 (6 bases). The ends were cut back, 8 bases at V and 2 bases at J, with 17 bases in the middle. Germline-derived CDR1 and CDR2 are SQVTM and ANQGSEA. CDR3 length equals 14 residues. DNA of the CDR3: TGCAGCATTATACGACAGGACAACACAGATACGCAGTATTTT. Protein: CSIIRQDNTDTQYF.